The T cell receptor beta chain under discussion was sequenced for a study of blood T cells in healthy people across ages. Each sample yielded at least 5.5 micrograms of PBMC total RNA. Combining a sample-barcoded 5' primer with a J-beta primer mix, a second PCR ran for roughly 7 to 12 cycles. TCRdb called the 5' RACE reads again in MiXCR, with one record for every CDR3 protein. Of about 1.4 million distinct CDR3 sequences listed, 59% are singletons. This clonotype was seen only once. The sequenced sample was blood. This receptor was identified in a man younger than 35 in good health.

The DNA of the CDR3 is TGTGCCAGCAGCTTCGGTGTTCAGGGGAACTACGAGCAGTACTTC. Protein product: CASSFGVQGNYEQYF. The chain combines TRBV7-9 with TRBJ2-7; D may be TRBD1 (6 bases). The germline CDR1 and CDR2 sequences are SEHNR and FQNEAQ (reference sequence). The CDR3 has 15 residues. Trimming removed 3 bases at V and 3 bases at J, with 15 bases between.